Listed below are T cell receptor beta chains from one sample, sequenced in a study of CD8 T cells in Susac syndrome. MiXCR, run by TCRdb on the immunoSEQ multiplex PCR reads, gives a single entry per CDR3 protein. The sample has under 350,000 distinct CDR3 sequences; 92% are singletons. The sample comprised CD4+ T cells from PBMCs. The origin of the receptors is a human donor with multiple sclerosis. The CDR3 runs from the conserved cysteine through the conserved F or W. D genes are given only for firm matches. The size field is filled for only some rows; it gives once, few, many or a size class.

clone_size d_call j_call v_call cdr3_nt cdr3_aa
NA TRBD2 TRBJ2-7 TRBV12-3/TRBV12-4 TGTGCCAGCAGTTTCCCTGACGGACTAGCGGGAGCCTACGAGCAGTACTTC CASSFPDGLAGAYEQYF
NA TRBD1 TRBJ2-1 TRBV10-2 TGCGCCAGCACAAGACAGGGGAACTACAATGAGCAGTTCTTC CASTRQGNYNEQFF
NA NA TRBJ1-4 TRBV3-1 TGTGCCAGCAGCCAAGGGGTTTCGAAGGACAGTATCAAGAAACTGTTTTTT CASSQGVSKDSIKKLFF
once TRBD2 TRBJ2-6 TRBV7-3 TGTGCCAGCAGCACGATAGCGGGAGCTGGGGCCAACGTCCTGACTTTC CASSTIAGAGANVLTF
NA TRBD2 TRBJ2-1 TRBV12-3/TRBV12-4 TGTGCCAGCAGTTTAGAATCGGCTAGCGGGGGCAATGAGCAGTTCTTC CASSLESASGGNEQFF
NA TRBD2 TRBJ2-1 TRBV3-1 TGTGCCAGCAGCCCTACGGGACTAGCAGACAATGAGCAGTTCTTC CASSPTGLADNEQFF
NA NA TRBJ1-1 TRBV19 TGTGCCAGTAGCCCGGGCCCGGGGGGGTTGAACACTGAAGCTTTCTTT CASSPGPGGLNTEAFF
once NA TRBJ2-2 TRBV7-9 TGTGCCAGCACCAACAGCGCCGGGGAGCTGTTTTTT CASTNSAGELFF
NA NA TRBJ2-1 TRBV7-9 TGTGCCAGCAGCCTCGAGGGGCGGAGCAATGAGCAGTTCTTC CASSLEGRSNEQFF
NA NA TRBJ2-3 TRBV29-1 TGCAGCGCTGACGGCGGAGCAACAGATACGCAGTATTTT CSADGGATDTQYF
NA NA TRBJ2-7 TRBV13 TGTGCCAGCAGCTTAGGCGGTCGGGGGATATACGAGCAGTACTTC CASSLGGRGIYEQYF
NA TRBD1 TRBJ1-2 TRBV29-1 TGCAGCGTTGGGAGTCGGTTCGCAGGGGGCTTCAGCTATGGCTACACCTTC CSVGSRFAGGFSYGYTF